Sequencing of this T cell receptor (beta chain) was carried out in a study of shared clonotypes between healthy human individuals. Into CD45RA+ naive and CD45RA-negative memory subsets, the CD4+ cells were split. Comments on this clone: Antigen: not known.

Study outcomes and limitations: Larger estimated richness was generally seen in naive subsets than in memory subsets.

The germline CDR1 and CDR2 sequences are SGHRS and YFSETQ. This CDR3 region has 17 residues. V gave up 4 bases and J gave up 5 bases; unmatched junction bases: 14. Sequencing was performed with immunoSEQ multiplex PCR; in TCRdb, only in-frame clones are kept and a portion is missing. The sample lists roughly 2,300,000 clones; approximately 90% were seen once. The source is a man younger than 30 in good health. Some clones in this sample may be carry-over from other donors' samples. The specimen sequenced was naive CD4+ T cells from PBMCs. Subset in this sample: CD45RA+ positively selected. The chain uses TRBV5-1 and TRBJ2-3; 9 nucleotides match TRBD1. CDR3 sequence reads: CASSPRPGQGQEDTQYF. CDR3 nucleotides: TGCGCCAGCAGCCCGAGGCCGGGACAGGGCCAGGAAGATACGCAGTATTTT.